The 29 T cell receptor beta chains given below trace back to one sample, sequenced in a study of blood T cell repertoires in COVID-19. The table came from immunoSEQ multiplex PCR; TCRdb's copy has only in-frame clones and leaves some out. The sample has 50,000 to 75,000 clones; 70% to 90% are singletons. The specimen was peripheral blood. These TCRs come from a man between 60 and 70 years old with acute or convalescent COVID-19.

The count of this clone is one. The chain joins TRBV6-2 or TRBV6-3 to TRBJ2-2; D gene unclear. Deletions cut 0 bases from V and 2 bases from J, with 4 bases between. CDR1 and CDR2 (germline): MNHEY, SVGEGT. This CDR3 region has 14 residues. The CDR3 sequence: CASSYSHNTGELFF. DNA of the CDR3: TGTGCCAGCAGTTACTCTCATAACACCGGGGAGCTGTTTTTT.

The rearrangement uses TRBV5-5 and TRBJ2-1; TRBD2 matches 10 bases. Germline V CDR1 and CDR2: SGHKS, YYEKEE (reference sequence). V trimming: 2 bases; J trimming: 2 bases; junction bases outside the gene matches: 4. The CDR3 contains 16 residues. The CDR3 region has the DNA TGTGCCAGCAGCTTACTAGCGGGAACAACCTACAATGAGCAGTTCTTC. Amino acid sequence: CASSLLAGTTYNEQFF. The full variable domain, in which reference TRBV5-5 and TRBJ2-1 provide the parts outside the CDR3, is DAGVTQSPTHLIKTRGQQVTLRCSPISGHKSVSWYQQVLGQGPQFIFQYYEKEERGRGNFPDRFSARQFPNYSSELNVNALLLGDSALYLCASSLLAGTTYNEQFFGPGTRLTVL.

The chain is built from TRBV7-2 and TRBJ2-7; a possible D gene is TRBD2 (5 bases). Germline CDR1 SGHTA, CDR2 FQGNSA. V dropped 5 bases and J dropped 4 bases, with 15 bases sitting between them. The CDR3 is 14 residues long. The CDR3 here is CASSPPGSVYEQYF. In DNA form, the CDR3 reads TGTGCCAGCAGCCCACCGGGGTCGGTATACGAGCAGTACTTC.

This sequence joins TRBV12-5 and TRBJ2-1, with TRBD1 matching over 8 bases. CDR1 LGHNT and CDR2 FRNRAP come from the germline V gene. V lost 5 bases, J lost 5 bases, and 8 bases stayed unmatched. The CDR3 covers 15 residues. CDR3 in DNA: TGTGCTAGTGGTGGCTCGGGACAGGTGAACAATGAGCAGTTCTTC. Its translation is CASGGSGQVNNEQFF.

The V gene is TRBV12-5, the J gene TRBJ2-2; D is undetermined. The V gene's germline CDR1 is LGHNT and CDR2 FRNRAP. V lost 1 base, J lost 2 bases, and 23 bases lay in between. The CDR3 extends over 20 amino acids. CDR3 coding DNA: TGTGCTAGTGGTTTGGACCCTCGAGCGAACCTCGTGTCTAACACCGGGGAGCTGTTTTTT. Protein product: CASGLDPRANLVSNTGELFF.

This chain connects TRBV6-5 to TRBJ1-1; 7 nucleotides match TRBD1. This CDR3 is 14 amino acids long. With 8 bases clipped from V and 0 bases from J, the junction kept 6 bases outside the gene matches. CDR1 is MNHEY, CDR2 SVGAGI, per germline. CDR3 coding DNA: TGTGCCAGCCGACCGACAGGGATGAACACTGAAGCTTTCTTT. Protein: CASRPTGMNTEAFF.

The V call is TRBV11-2, the J call TRBJ1-3; 9 positions agree with TRBD1. V was pared by 5 bases and J by 3 bases, with 2 bases of the junction left unmatched. The V gene's germline CDR1 is SGHAT and CDR2 FQNNGV. The CDR3 has 14 residues. The chain's CDR3 is CASSAGQGGNTIYF. CDR3 DNA: TGTGCCAGCAGCGCGGGACAGGGTGGAAACACCATATATTTT.

This clone is a singleton in its sample. The chain links TRBV6-2 or TRBV6-3 to TRBJ1-5; D gene unclear. Germline V gives CDR1 MNHEY, CDR2 SVGEGT. The germline V and J ends were trimmed by 5 bases and 2 bases, with 10 bases remaining between them. This CDR3 is built from 14 residues. In nucleotides, the CDR3 is TGTGCCAGCAGTCCGGGGATGGGCAATCAGCCCCAGCATTTT. Protein: CASSPGMGNQPQHF.

The chain joins TRBV10-2 to TRBJ2-7; 7 nucleotides line up with TRBD1. CDR1 and CDR2 (germline): WSHSY, SAAADI. Germline trimming cut 6 bases from V and 0 bases from J; bases unmatched to any gene: 5. The CDR3 covers 14 residues. The CDR3 sequence is CASSEDRVSYEQYF. CDR3 nucleotides: TGCGCCAGCAGCGAAGACAGGGTCTCCTACGAGCAGTACTTC.

The V gene is TRBV28, the J gene TRBJ2-1, with 7 nucleotides matching TRBD2. Trimming took 3 bases from V and 4 from J; bases not matched to a gene: 3. The V gene's germline CDR1 is MDHEN and CDR2 SYDVKM. This CDR3 is 14 amino acids long. In DNA, the CDR3 is TGTGCCAGCAGTTTCCAGGGAGGGTACAATGAGCAGTTCTTC. Protein sequence: CASSFQGGYNEQFF.

This rearrangement joins TRBV4-3 to TRBJ1-1; D might be TRBD1 (5 bases). V was shortened by 0 bases and J by 6 bases, with 11 bases between the two germline ends. The germline V gene encodes CDR1 LGHNA and CDR2 YSLEER. CDR3 length: 14 residues. Here the CDR3 reads CASSQEGRDPEAFF. The CDR3 region has the DNA TGCGCCAGCAGCCAAGAAGGGAGGGACCCTGAAGCTTTCTTT.

DNA of the CDR3: TGTGCCATCAGTGAACAACCCTGGCTCAATCAGCCCCAGCATTTT. Encoded protein: CAISEQPWLNQPQHF. The V and J genes are TRBV10-3 and TRBJ1-5; D ambiguous. The V and J ends lost 3 bases and 3 bases respectively, with 12 bases between them. Germline CDR1 is ENHRY and CDR2 is SYGVKD. The CDR3 consists of 15 residues.

The rearrangement joins TRBV30 to TRBJ1-2, with 8 positions matching TRBD1. The CDR3 length is 13 residues. Germline lookup yields CDR1 GTSNPN and CDR2 SVGIG (reference sequence). V lost 3 bases to trimming and J lost 3 bases; unmatched junction nucleotides: 3. Here the CDR3 reads CAWRGQADYGYTF. The DNA for the CDR3 is TGTGCCTGGAGGGGACAGGCGGACTATGGCTACACCTTC.

J is TRBJ1-5 and V is TRBV6-1; TRBD1 agrees at 7 bases. The CDR3 is 15 residues long. V dropped 1 base and J dropped 9; count of bases not matched to a gene: 9. The germline CDR1 and CDR2 sequences are MNHNS and SASEGT. Written as DNA, the CDR3 is TGTGCCAGCAGTGAAGGGACAGGCGGAATAGGGCCCCAGCATTTT. This codes for CASSEGTGGIGPQHF.

This clone was observed a single time. V gene TRBV6-2 or TRBV6-3 combines with J gene TRBJ1-2, with TRBD1 identical over 9 bases. CDR3 length: 14 amino acids. The V gene's germline CDR1 is MNHEY and CDR2 SVGEGT. After removal of 6 bases from V and 8 bases from J, the junction contained 10 bases not matched to a gene. In nucleotides, the CDR3 is TGTGCCAGCAGCTATCCCGGGACAGGGTACGGCTACACCTTC. This translates into CASSYPGTGYGYTF.

The J gene is TRBJ1-5, the V gene TRBV5-1; 10 bases are shared with TRBD1. The ends lost 4 bases at V and 0 bases at J; junction bases unmatched: 4. This CDR3 spans 16 amino acids. Germline V CDR1 and CDR2: SGHRS, YFSETQ. Here the CDR3 reads CASSLGTGDSNQPQHF. DNA for the CDR3: TGCGCCAGCAGCCTGGGGACAGGGGATAGCAATCAGCCCCAGCATTTT.

Comment on this clone: Sequence at one end of the junction differs from germline and may be a read error. The chain carries TRBV7-7 and TRBJ2-1, with a tentative D call TRBD2 (6 bases). This CDR3 is built from 15 residues. Germline V gene sequence: CDR1 SSHAT, CDR2 FNYEAQ (reference sequence). The CDR3 reads CASSPSSGRGNEQFF. CDR3 sequence (DNA): TGTGCTAGCAGCCCCTCGTCGGGGCGGGGCAATGAGCAGTTCTTC.

The rearrangement links TRBV27 to TRBJ1-2, with D perhaps matching TRBD1 (5 bases). The germline V and J ends were trimmed by 5 bases and 8 bases, with 18 bases remaining between them. Germline V CDR1 and CDR2: MNHEY, SMNVEV (reference sequence). The CDR3 spans 14 residues. This CDR3 reads CASSPQNRGKGYTF. In DNA, the CDR3 is TGTGCCAGCAGTCCCCAGAATCGGGGGAAGGGCTACACCTTC.

Regarding this clone: Other DNA sequences of this sample code for an identical CDR3. The genes are TRBV11-2 and TRBJ1-2; the D gene is possibly TRBD1 (5 bases). Trimming left V 1 base short and J 6 bases short, with 9 bases between. The germline gives CDR1 SGHAT, CDR2 FQNNGV. CDR3 size: 13 residues. The CDR3 coding sequence is TGTGCCAGCAGCTTAGGGTTAGGGGATGGCTACACCTTC. It is translated as CASSLGLGDGYTF.

The chain joins TRBV6-2 or TRBV6-3 to TRBJ2-3, with D possibly being TRBD2 (5 bases). The CDR3 is 15 amino acids. The germline V and J ends were trimmed by 0 bases and 0 bases, with 7 bases remaining between them. Germline loops: CDR1 MNHEY, CDR2 SVGEGT. CDR3 DNA sequence: TGTGCCAGCAGTTACTCGGACTCGAGCACAGATACGCAGTATTTT. Protein: CASSYSDSSTDTQYF.

This chain connects TRBV4-1 to TRBJ1-1; 8 bases are shared with TRBD1. The germline gives CDR1 MGHRA, CDR2 YSYEKL. V shed 3 bases and J 3 bases; nucleotides not matched to a gene: 3. The CDR3 has 14 residues. CDR3: CASSHQTGDTEAFF. The CDR3 DNA sequence: TGCGCCAGCAGCCACCAGACAGGGGACACTGAAGCTTTCTTT.

The V gene is TRBV27, the J gene TRBJ1-2; D perhaps matches TRBD1 (5 bases). The CDR3 sequence is 16 residues long. Per the germline V gene, CDR1 is MNHEY and CDR2 is SMNVEV (reference sequence). V was cut by 2 bases and J by 1 base, with 14 bases left in between. The CDR3, as DNA: TGTGCCAGCAGTTTACTTGGGGGGAGCCGTAACTATGGCTACACCTTC. Its protein is CASSLLGGSRNYGYTF.

The genes are TRBV6-5 and TRBJ2-3; TRBD1 is a possible D gene (5 bases). This CDR3 spans 15 amino acids. CDR1 is MNHEY and CDR2 is SVGAGI in the germline V gene. Trimming cost V 11 bases and J 0 bases, with 18 bases left between them. CDR3 nucleotides: TGTGCCTCTCAGGGCCTGACAGTAAGCACAGATACGCAGTATTTT. It yields the protein CASQGLTVSTDTQYF.

The J gene is TRBJ2-2, the V gene TRBV5-1, with D perhaps matching TRBD1 (6 bases). Trimming shortened V by 0 bases and J by 1 base, and 13 bases separated the two germline ends. Germline assignment: CDR1 SGHRS and CDR2 YFSETQ. The CDR3 extends over 17 amino acids. The CDR3 sequence is CASSLEGGRKNTGELFF. DNA of the CDR3: TGCGCCAGCAGCTTGGAAGGGGGTCGCAAGAACACCGGGGAGCTGTTTTTT.

This clone has a single count. This chain uses TRBV12-3 or TRBV12-4 with TRBJ2-7, with a tentative D call TRBD2 (6 bases). This CDR3 comprises 13 residues. The ends were cut back, 7 bases at V and 4 bases at J, with 14 bases in the middle. The CDR3 loop is CASTEGSFYEQYF. CDR3 DNA sequence: TGTGCCAGCACGGAGGGGAGCTTTTACGAGCAGTACTTC.

The chain has TRBV4-2 and TRBJ2-3; no firm D call. Germline V gives CDR1 LGHNA, CDR2 YNFKEQ. With 0 bases removed from V and 3 bases from J, the gap between germline ends came to 13 bases. The CDR3 runs to 16 residues. The CDR3 sequence: CASSQDLARSTDTQYF. CDR3 nucleotide sequence: TGTGCCAGCAGCCAAGATTTGGCTAGGTCTACAGATACGCAGTATTTT.

The chain has TRBV5-6 and TRBJ2-4; TRBD1 matches at 11 bases. From germline, CDR1 is SGHDT and CDR2 YYEEEE. V shed 0 bases, J shed 3 bases, and the junction held 2 bases outside the gene matches. The CDR3 runs to 16 residues. The CDR3 DNA reads as TGTGCCAGCAGCTTGGACGGGACAGGGGGCAAAAACATTCAGTACTTC. Translating gives CASSLDGTGGKNIQYF.

The chain recombines TRBV5-1 with TRBJ1-5; possibly TRBD1 for D (5 bases). The V gene lost 10 bases and the J gene lost 3 bases, with 20 bases spanning the gap. The CDR3 has 15 amino acids. The V gene's germline CDR1 is SGHRS and CDR2 YFSETQ. CDR3 DNA sequence: TGCGCCCACCTATCCGGGGGACCGATCAATCAGCCCCAGCATTTT. Protein: CAHLSGGPINQPQHF.

The chain uses TRBV2 and TRBJ2-1; weak D call: TRBD2 (7 bases). Germline CDR1 reads SNHLY; CDR2 reads FYNNEI. V dropped 6 bases and J dropped 5 bases, with 14 bases sitting between them. The CDR3 consists of 14 residues. The chain's CDR3 is CASRAGGPHNEQFF. The CDR3 DNA reads TGTGCCAGCAGGGCCGGGGGGCCACACAATGAGCAGTTCTTC.